This T cell receptor beta chain came from a study of cytomegalovirus exposure and HLA in healthy donors. Whole-study context: An early release of data contained roughly 86 million unique TCRs, which came from HLA-typed donors. Findings and limits, study-wide: Common viral pathogens were later found to be apparently linked to several of the most significant clusters. The authors later linked a missense DCLRE1C variant to TCR beta V- and J-gene trimming.

J gave up 4 bases and V 0 bases, and 1 base lay outside the gene matches. Germline loops: CDR1 MRHNA, CDR2 SNTAGT. CDR3 length equals 14 residues. Primers: 60 Vbeta forward and 13 Jbeta reverse. Assay: immunoSEQ multiplex PCR; the TCRdb copy retains only in-frame clones and omits some. The table shows 150,000 to 200,000 clones, with 76% occurring only once. At collection, donors were nominally healthy, but unrecorded immune exposures were probable. This clone came up many times. Its antigen is not known. This receptor was obtained from a female donor in good health and CMV-seronegative. The sequenced sample was PBMCs. The rearrangement links TRBV6-4 to TRBJ2-3; TRBD1 matches at 7 bases. The CDR3 here is CASSDSGGADTQYF. As DNA, the CDR3 is TGTGCCAGCAGTGACTCAGGGGGCGCAGATACGCAGTATTTT.